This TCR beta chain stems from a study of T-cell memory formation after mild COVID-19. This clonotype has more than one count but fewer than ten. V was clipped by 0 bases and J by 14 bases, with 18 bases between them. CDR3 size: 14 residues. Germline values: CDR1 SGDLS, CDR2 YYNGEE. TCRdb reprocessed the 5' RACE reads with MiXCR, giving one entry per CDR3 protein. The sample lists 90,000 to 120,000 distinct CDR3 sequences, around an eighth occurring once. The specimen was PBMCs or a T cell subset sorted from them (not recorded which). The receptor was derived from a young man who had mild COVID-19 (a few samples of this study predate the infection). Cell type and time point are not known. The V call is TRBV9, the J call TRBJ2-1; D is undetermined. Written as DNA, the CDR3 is TGTGCCAGCAGCGTAGCCCCGGACGGATCTGTAGAGTTCTTC. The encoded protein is CASSVAPDGSVEFF.